The 19 T cell receptor beta chains listed next were all sequenced from one sample in a study of regulatory T cells in long-lasting Graves disease. Building the TCR beta libraries relied on iRepertoire HTBI primers, and CDR3 regions underwent Arm-PCR. From the multiplex PCR reads, TCRdb called clonotypes with MiXCR, one entry per CDR3 protein. The data contain over 200,000 distinct CDR3 sequences, around 19% of them seen just once; the ten biggest clones take up 12% to 15%. The sample's time point: newly diagnosed GD, antithyroid drugs for less than 3 months. Extracted PBMC RNA gave rise to the TCR library. These data were also reused for a study on T cells in Graves' hyperthyroidism and ophthalmopathy.

Material: peripheral blood mononuclear cells (PBMCs), obtained at new diagnosis, from a patient treated with antithyroid drugs. The receptors derive from a woman aged 25 to 45 with Graves disease.

Ten or more counts support this clonotype. This sequence joins TRBV11-2 and TRBJ1-5; D may be TRBD1 (6 bases). Germline values: CDR1 SGHAT, CDR2 FQNNGV. Trimming took off 5 bases at V and 4 bases at J, with 12 bases between the two ends. This CDR3 has 14 amino acids. The CDR3 sequence is CASSPTGRNQPQHF. In nucleotides, the CDR3 is TGTGCCAGCAGCCCGACAGGTAGAAATCAGCCCCAGCATTTT.

This clonotype occurred many times. The rearrangement uses TRBV7-9 and TRBJ2-3; unclear D gene. There are 13 residues in the CDR3. The V gene's germline CDR1 is SEHNR and CDR2 FQNEAQ (reference sequence). The germline V and J ends were trimmed by 1 base and 5 bases, with 7 bases remaining between them. CDR3 bases: TGTGCCAGCAGCTTAGGGCAGAGAGATACGCAGTATTTT. It is translated as CASSLGQRDTQYF. Full variable domain (missing parts from reference TRBV7-9 and TRBJ2-3): DTGVSQNPRHKITKRGQNVTFRCDPISEHNRLYWYRQTLGQGPEFLTYFQNEAQLEKSRLLSDRFSAERPKGSFSTLEIQRTEQGDSAMYLCASSLGQRDTQYFGPGTRLTVL.

This clonotype was observed a handful of times. A much larger clonotype is one base distant, so this may be a read error. The chain recombines TRBV6-1 with TRBJ1-1; D remains unclear. CDR3 size: 15 residues. Germline CDR1 is MNHNS and CDR2 is SASEGT. The CDR3 DNA is TGTGCCAGCAGTGAATGGGTCCTAGGAGGAACTGAAGCTCTCTTT. Residues: CASSEWVLGGTEALF.

The rearrangement joins TRBV12-3 or TRBV12-4 to TRBJ2-5; D not resolved. The CDR3 consists of 14 residues. V lost 3 bases, J lost 0 bases, and 8 bases lay in between. The chain's CDR3 is CASSFTVNQETQYF. In DNA, the CDR3 is TGTGCCAGCAGTTTTACAGTGAACCAAGAGACCCAGTACTTC.

This clonotype was counted between two and nine times. The J gene is TRBJ2-6, the V gene TRBV6-2 or TRBV6-3; D is unclear. The CDR3 loop spans 14 amino acids. Between the trimmed V and J ends, which lost 6 bases and 2 bases, there was a span of 8 bases. Germline V lookup: CDR1 MNHEY, CDR2 SVGEGT. DNA for the CDR3: TGTGCCAGCAGCCTGAACGCTGGGGCCAACGTCCTGACTTTC. It encodes CASSLNAGANVLTF.

This clonotype showed up many times. The chain combines TRBV7-9 with TRBJ2-7; D ambiguous. Germline-derived CDR1 and CDR2 are SEHNR and FQNEAQ (reference sequence). Trimming pared 5 bases from V and 2 bases from J, leaving 7 bases between. This CDR3 region has 12 residues. CDR3 sequence: CASSQTTYEQYF. The DNA for the CDR3 is TGTGCCAGCAGCCAAACCACCTACGAGCAGTACTTC.

This clonotype was observed at least ten times. The V and J genes are TRBV7-9 and TRBJ2-1; 9 bases line up with TRBD2. The J segment lost 8 bases and the V segment lost 5 bases, leaving 13 bases of the junction unmatched. The CDR3 is 16 amino acids. The germline CDR1 and CDR2 sequences are SEHNR and FQNEAQ (reference sequence). This CDR3 reads CASSHTLTAGGDEQFF. CDR3 bases: TGTGCCAGCAGCCATACCCTAACAGCGGGGGGCGATGAGCAGTTCTTC. Supplemented by reference TRBV7-9 and TRBJ2-1, the full variable domain reads DTGVSQNPRHKITKRGQNVTFRCDPISEHNRLYWYRQTLGQGPEFLTYFQNEAQLEKSRLLSDRFSAERPKGSFSTLEIQRTEQGDSAMYLCASSHTLTAGGDEQFFGPGTRLTVL.

The CDR3 region is CASSQDGRTEAFF. CDR3 DNA: TGCGCCAGCAGCCAAGATGGGCGGACTGAAGCTTTCTTT. This rearrangement joins TRBV4-1 to TRBJ1-1; D unresolved. Trimming pared 0 bases from V and 5 bases from J, leaving 7 bases between. The CDR3 length is 13 residues. Germline V CDR1 and CDR2: MGHRA, YSYEKL.

This clonotype occurred many times. V usage is TRBV20-1 and J usage is TRBJ2-3; TRBD2 aligns across 8 bases. Germline-derived CDR1 and CDR2 are DFQATT and SNEGSKA (reference sequence). The CDR3 has 15 residues. Trimming cost V 6 bases and J 3 bases; bases outside gene matches: 11. CDR3 loop: CSANTGGLGTDTQYF. The CDR3 bases are TGCAGTGCGAACACGGGGGGGTTGGGAACAGATACGCAGTATTTT.

This clonotype was seen repeatedly, ten times or more. The junction differs from germline at one of its ends, possibly a read error. J is TRBJ2-7 and V is TRBV12-3 or TRBV12-4, with unresolved D. The CDR3 has 12 residues. CDR3 in amino acids: CASSLVNYEQYF. The CDR3 region has the DNA TGTGCCAGCAGCTTAGTAAACTACGAGCAGTACTTC.

This rearrangement joins TRBV19 to TRBJ1-3; the D is unclear. Trimming took 7 bases from V and 1 from J, leaving 26 bases between them. Germline loops: CDR1 LNHDA, CDR2 SQIVND (reference sequence). This CDR3 spans 19 amino acids. The CDR3 loop is CASTRSRSRTNLSGNTIYF. In nucleotides, the CDR3 is TGTGCCAGTACCCGATCACGAAGCAGGACTAATTTGTCTGGAAACACCATATATTTT.

This clonotype was recorded many times. The chain combines TRBV18 with TRBJ1-1, with D hard to call. Trimming took off 2 bases at V and 1 base at J, with 5 bases between the two ends. This CDR3 comprises 13 residues. Looked up from germline, CDR1 is KGHSH and CDR2 is LQKENI. The CDR3, as DNA: TGTGCCAGCTCACCAACCCGGAACACTGAAGCTTTCTTT. Translating gives CASSPTRNTEAFF.

This clonotype was observed many times. The rearrangement links TRBV12-5 to TRBJ1-1; D gene uncertain. This CDR3 contains 14 residues. The V end was cut by 2 bases, the J end by 5 bases, with 12 bases between. Germline CDR1 is LGHNT and CDR2 is FRNRAP. CDR3 protein: CASGLPEVRTEAFF. In DNA form, the CDR3 reads TGTGCTAGTGGTTTGCCAGAGGTGAGGACTGAAGCTTTCTTT.

This clonotype was seen only a few times. J is TRBJ2-3 and V is TRBV20-1; 16 bases fit TRBD2. Germline CDR1 and CDR2: DFQATT and SNEGSKA (reference sequence). The CDR3 spans 16 residues. Trimming removed 3 bases from V and 3 bases from J; junction bases left unmatched: 3. CDR3 loop: CSARGTSGGGTDTQYF. The CDR3 DNA reads TGCAGTGCTAGGGGGACTAGCGGGGGGGGTACAGATACGCAGTATTTT.

This clonotype turned up a few times. The chain joins TRBV27 to TRBJ1-6; D remains unclear. Germline CDR1 is MNHEY and CDR2 is SMNVEV (reference sequence). The CDR3 has 15 amino acids. With 5 bases removed from V and 6 bases from J, the gap between germline ends came to 14 bases. Written as DNA, the CDR3 is TGTGCCAGCAGTCCCCGAGCCCCCTCTAATTCACCCCTCCACTTT. Protein sequence: CASSPRAPSNSPLHF.

In regard to this clonotype: A far larger clone is one nucleotide away, so this likely arose from a read error. The chain uses TRBV11-2 and TRBJ2-7; 11 nucleotides line up with TRBD1. The CDR3 length is 16 residues. Per germline, CDR1 SGHAT and CDR2 FQNNGV. The CDR3 here is CAGSLGWTGGWYEQYF. The CDR3 region has the DNA TGTGCCGGCAGCTTAGGTTGGACAGGGGGCTGGTACGAGCAGTACTTC.

This clonotype has a count of ten or more. V gene TRBV5-1 combines with J gene TRBJ1-1; D call uncertain. CDR1 and CDR2 from the germline V gene are SGHRS and YFSETQ. Trimming left V 1 base short and J 2 bases short, with 6 bases between. There are 13 residues in the CDR3. CDR3 nucleotide sequence: TGCGCCAGCAGCTTGATGGCAAACACTGAAGCTTTCTTT. It encodes CASSLMANTEAFF.

This clonotype was seen many times. This sequence may be a read error, since a much larger clone differs from it by one base. The J gene is TRBJ2-3, the V gene TRBV7-2; D tentatively reads TRBD1 or TRBD2 (5 bases each). V was pared by 11 bases and J by 5 bases, with 20 bases between. Per germline, CDR1 SGHTA and CDR2 FQGNSA. This CDR3 has 14 residues. The CDR3 protein is CAGITGPQGDTQYF. CDR3 coding DNA: TGTGCCGGCATCACGGGACCGCAAGGAGATACGCAGTATTTT.

This clonotype was counted only a few times. Given a much more abundant clone one base away, this may be a read error. The chain is built from TRBV11-1 and TRBJ1-2; TRBD1 might be the D (5 bases). V dropped 2 bases and J dropped 3 bases, with 7 bases sitting between them. Germline-derived CDR1 and CDR2 are SGHAT and FQDESV (reference sequence). This CDR3 has 13 amino acids. The CDR3 sequence: CASSLFRDYGYTF. In nucleotides, the CDR3 is TGTGCCAGCAGCTTATTCAGGGACTATGGCTACACCTTC. Full variable domain (remainder filled in from reference TRBV11-1 and TRBJ1-2): EAEVAQSPRYKITEKSQAVAFWCDPISGHATLYWYRQILGQGPELLVQFQDESVVDDSQLPKDRFSAERLKGVDSTLKIQPAELGDSAMYLCASSLFRDYGYTFGSGTRLTVV.